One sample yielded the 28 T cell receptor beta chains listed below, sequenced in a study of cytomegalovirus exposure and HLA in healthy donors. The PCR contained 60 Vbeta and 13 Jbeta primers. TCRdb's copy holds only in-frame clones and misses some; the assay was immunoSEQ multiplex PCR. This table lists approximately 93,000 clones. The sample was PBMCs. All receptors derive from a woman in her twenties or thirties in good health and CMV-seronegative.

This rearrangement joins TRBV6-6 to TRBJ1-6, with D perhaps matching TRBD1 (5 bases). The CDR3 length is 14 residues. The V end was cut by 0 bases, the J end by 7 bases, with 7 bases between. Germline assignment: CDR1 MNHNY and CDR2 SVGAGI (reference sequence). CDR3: CASSYSRGNSPLHF. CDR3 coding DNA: TGTGCCAGCAGTTACTCAAGGGGAAATTCACCCCTCCACTTT.

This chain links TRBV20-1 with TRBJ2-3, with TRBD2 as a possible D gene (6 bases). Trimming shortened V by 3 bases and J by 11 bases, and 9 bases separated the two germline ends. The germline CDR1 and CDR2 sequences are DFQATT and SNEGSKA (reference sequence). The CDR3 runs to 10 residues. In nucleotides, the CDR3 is TGCAGTGCTAGTAGCGGAGTGCAGTATTTT. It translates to CSASSGVQYF.

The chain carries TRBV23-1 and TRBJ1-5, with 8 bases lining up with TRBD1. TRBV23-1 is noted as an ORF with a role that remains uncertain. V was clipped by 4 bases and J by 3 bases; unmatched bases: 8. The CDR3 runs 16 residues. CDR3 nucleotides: TGCGCCAGCAGTCTTCCGGGGACAGGCGACAATCAGCCCCAGCATTTT. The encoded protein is CASSLPGTGDNQPQHF.

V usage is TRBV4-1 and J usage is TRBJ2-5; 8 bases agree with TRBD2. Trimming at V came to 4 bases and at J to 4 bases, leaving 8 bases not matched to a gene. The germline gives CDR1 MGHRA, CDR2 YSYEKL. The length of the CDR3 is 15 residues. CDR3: CASSLGLVVGETQYF. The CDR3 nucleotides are TGCGCCAGCAGCCTGGGACTAGTCGTTGGAGAGACCCAGTACTTC.

The CDR3 here is CASDSQGGNTEAFF. The CDR3 DNA sequence: TGTGCCAGCGATTCCCAGGGGGGGAACACTGAAGCTTTCTTT. The chain carries TRBV2 and TRBJ1-1, with 7 bases fitting TRBD1. The CDR3 has 14 residues. Trimming at V came to 8 bases and at J to 1 base, leaving 7 bases not matched to a gene. Germline lookup yields CDR1 SNHLY and CDR2 FYNNEI.

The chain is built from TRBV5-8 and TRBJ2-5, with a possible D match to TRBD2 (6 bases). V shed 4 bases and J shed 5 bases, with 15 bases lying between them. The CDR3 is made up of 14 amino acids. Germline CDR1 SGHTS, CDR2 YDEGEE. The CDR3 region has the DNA TGTGCCAGCAGCGTAGAACTGGCGGGGGAGACCCAGTACTTC. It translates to CASSVELAGETQYF.

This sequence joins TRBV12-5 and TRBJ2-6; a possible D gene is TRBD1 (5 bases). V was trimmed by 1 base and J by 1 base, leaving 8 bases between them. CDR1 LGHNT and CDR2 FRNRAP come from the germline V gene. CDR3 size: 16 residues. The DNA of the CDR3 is TGTGCTAGTGGTTTGGATGCAGGGTCTGGGGCCAACGTCCTGACTTTC. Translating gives CASGLDAGSGANVLTF.

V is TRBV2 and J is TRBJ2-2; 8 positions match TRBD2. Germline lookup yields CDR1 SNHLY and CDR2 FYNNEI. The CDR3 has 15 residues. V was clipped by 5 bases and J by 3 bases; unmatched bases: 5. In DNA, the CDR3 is TGTGCCAGCAGTCCGGGACTAGGCTACACCGGGGAGCTGTTTTTT. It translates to CASSPGLGYTGELFF.

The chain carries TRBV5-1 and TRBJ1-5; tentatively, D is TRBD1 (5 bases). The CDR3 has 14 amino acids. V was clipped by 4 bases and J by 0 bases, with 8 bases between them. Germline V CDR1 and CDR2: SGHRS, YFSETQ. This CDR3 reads CASSPDSSNQPQHF. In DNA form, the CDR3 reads TGCGCCAGCAGCCCTGACAGTAGCAATCAGCCCCAGCATTTT.

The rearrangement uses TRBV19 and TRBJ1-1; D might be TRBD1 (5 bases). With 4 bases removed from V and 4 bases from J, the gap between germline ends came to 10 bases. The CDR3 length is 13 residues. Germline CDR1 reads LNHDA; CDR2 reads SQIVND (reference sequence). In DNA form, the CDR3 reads TGTGCCAGTAGTAGCCAGGGTGGCACTGAAGCTTTCTTT. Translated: CASSSQGGTEAFF.

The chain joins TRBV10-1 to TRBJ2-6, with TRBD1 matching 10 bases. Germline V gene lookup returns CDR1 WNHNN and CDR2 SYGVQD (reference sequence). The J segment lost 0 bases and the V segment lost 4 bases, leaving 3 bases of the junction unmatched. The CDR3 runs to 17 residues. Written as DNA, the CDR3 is TGCGCCAGCAGTGGACGGGACAGGGGCTCTGGGGCCAACGTCCTGACTTTC. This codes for CASSGRDRGSGANVLTF.

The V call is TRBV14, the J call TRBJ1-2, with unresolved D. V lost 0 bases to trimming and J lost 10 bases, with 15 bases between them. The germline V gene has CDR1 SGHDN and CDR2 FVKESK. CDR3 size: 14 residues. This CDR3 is CASSQDSRNSLYTF. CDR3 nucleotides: TGTGCCAGCAGCCAAGATAGTAGAAACAGCCTCTACACCTTC.

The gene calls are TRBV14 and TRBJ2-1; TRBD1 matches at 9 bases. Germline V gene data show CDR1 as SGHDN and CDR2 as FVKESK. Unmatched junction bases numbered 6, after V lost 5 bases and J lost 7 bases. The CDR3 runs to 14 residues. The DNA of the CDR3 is TGTGCCAGCAGCTCGGGACAGGGTGTGAATGAGCAGTTCTTC. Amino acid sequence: CASSSGQGVNEQFF.

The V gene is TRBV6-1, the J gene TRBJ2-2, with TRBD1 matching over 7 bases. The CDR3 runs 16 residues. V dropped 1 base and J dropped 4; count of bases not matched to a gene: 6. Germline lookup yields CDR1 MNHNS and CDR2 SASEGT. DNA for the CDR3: TGTGCCAGCAGTGAAGTGAGGGGGCGCAGCACCGGGGAGCTGTTTTTT. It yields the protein CASSEVRGRSTGELFF.

The CDR3 nucleotides are TGTGCCAGCAGTCCCTCCTCCCCGGGACAGGGGGCGAAAAGTGAAAAACTGTTTTTT. Protein: CASSPSSPGQGAKSEKLFF. The rearrangement links TRBV6-4 to TRBJ1-4, with 12 bases aligning to TRBD1. The germline CDR1 and CDR2 sequences are MRHNA and SNTAGT. CDR3 length equals 19 residues. J gave up 7 bases and V 5 bases, and 17 bases lay outside the gene matches.

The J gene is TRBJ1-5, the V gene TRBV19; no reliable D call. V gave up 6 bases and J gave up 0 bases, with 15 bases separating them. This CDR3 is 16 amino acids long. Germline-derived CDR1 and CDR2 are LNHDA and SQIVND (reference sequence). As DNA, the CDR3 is TGTGCCAGTAGGTCGCGGTGGCAGAGTAGCAATCAGCCCCAGCATTTT. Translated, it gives CASRSRWQSSNQPQHF. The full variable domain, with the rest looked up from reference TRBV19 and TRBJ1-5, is DGGITQSPKYLFRKEGQNVTLSCEQNLNHDAMYWYRQDPGQGLRLIYYSQIVNDFQKGDIAEGYSVSREKKESFPLTVTSAQKNPTAFYLCASRSRWQSSNQPQHFGDGTRLSIL.

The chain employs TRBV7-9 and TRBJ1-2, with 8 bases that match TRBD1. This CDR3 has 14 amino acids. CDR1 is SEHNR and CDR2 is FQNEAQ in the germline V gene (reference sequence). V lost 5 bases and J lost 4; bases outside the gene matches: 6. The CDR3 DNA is TGTGCCAGCAGCAGGAGACAGGGGCTCTATGGCTACACCTTC. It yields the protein CASSRRQGLYGYTF.

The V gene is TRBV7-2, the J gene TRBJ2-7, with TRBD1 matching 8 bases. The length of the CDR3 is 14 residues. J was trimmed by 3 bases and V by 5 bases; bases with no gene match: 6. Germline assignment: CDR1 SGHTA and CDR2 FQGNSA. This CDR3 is CASSLSGTGYEQYF. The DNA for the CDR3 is TGTGCCAGCAGCCTATCCGGGACAGGCTACGAGCAGTACTTC.

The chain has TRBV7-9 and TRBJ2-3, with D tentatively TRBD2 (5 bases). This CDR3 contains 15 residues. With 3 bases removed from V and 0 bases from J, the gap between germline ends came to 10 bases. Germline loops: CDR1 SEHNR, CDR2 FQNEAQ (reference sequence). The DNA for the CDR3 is TGTGCCAGCAGCTTTGGCCGGACTAGCACAGATACGCAGTATTTT. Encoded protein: CASSFGRTSTDTQYF.

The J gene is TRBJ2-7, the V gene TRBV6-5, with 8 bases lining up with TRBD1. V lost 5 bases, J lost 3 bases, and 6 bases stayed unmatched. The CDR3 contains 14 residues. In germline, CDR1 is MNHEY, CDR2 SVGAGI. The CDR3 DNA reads TGTGCCAGCAGTCCAGGACAGGGCAACTACGAGCAGTACTTC. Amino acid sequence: CASSPGQGNYEQYF.

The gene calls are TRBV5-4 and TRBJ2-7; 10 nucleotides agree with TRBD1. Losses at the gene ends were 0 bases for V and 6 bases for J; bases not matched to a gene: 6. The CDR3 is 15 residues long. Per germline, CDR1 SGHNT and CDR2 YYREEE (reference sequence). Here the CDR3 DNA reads TGTGCCAGCAGCTTGGACTGGGGGACAGGGGTCGAGCAGTACTTC. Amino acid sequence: CASSLDWGTGVEQYF.

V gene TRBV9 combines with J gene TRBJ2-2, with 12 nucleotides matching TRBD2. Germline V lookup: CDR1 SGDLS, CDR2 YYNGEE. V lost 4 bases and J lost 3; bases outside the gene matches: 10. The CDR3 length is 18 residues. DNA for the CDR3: TGTGCCAGCAGCCCTGGACTAGCGGGAAATGGTTACACCGGGGAGCTGTTTTTT. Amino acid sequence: CASSPGLAGNGYTGELFF.

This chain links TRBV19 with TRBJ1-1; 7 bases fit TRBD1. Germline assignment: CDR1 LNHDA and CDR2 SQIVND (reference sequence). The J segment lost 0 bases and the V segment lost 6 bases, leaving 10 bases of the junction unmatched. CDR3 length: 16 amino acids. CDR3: CASSRPQTGLNTEAFF. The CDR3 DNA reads TGTGCCAGTAGCCGCCCCCAGACAGGGTTGAACACTGAAGCTTTCTTT.

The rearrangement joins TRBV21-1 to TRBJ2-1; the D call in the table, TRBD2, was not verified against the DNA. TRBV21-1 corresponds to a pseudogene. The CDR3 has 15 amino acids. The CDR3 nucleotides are TGTGCCAGCAGCAGGACTAGCGGGAGCCACAATGAGCAGTTCTTC. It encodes CASSRTSGSHNEQFF.

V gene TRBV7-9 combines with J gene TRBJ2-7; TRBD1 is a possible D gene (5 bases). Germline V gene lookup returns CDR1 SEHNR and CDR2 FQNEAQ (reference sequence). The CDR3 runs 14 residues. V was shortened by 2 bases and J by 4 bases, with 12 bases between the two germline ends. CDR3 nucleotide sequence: TGTGCCAGCAGCTTATTGGGGCAGTTTTACGAGCAGTACTTC. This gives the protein CASSLLGQFYEQYF.

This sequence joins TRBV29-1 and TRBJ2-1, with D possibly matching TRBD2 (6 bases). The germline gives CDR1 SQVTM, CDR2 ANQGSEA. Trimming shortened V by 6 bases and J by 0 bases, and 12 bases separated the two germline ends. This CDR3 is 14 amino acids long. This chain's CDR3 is CSVRLGRSYNEQFF. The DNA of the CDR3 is TGCAGCGTCAGACTAGGCCGCTCCTACAATGAGCAGTTCTTC.

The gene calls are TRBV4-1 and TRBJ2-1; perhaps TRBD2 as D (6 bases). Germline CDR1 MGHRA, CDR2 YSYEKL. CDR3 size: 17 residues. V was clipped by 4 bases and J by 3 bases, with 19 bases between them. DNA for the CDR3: TGCGCCAGCAGCCGCTCGACCTACGGGGGAGTCTACAATGAGCAGTTCTTC. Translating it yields CASSRSTYGGVYNEQFF.

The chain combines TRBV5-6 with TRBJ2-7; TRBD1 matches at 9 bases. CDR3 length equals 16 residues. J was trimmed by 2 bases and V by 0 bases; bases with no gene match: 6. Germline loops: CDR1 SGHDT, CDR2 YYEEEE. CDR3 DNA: TGTGCCAGCAGCTTGGTGTCGGGGACAGGGCCCTACGAGCAGTACTTC. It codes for CASSLVSGTGPYEQYF.